This T cell receptor beta chain emerged from a study of cytomegalovirus exposure and HLA in healthy donors. Study context: The approximately 120 validation repertoires were produced on the same platform as the roughly 670 repertoires of the first cohort. This was reported in a later analysis.

General observations from the study: The investigators catalogued 164 TCR beta chains as cytomegalovirus-associated.

Produced via immunoSEQ multiplex PCR; TCRdb's table is partial and in-frame only. The sample shows 220,000 or so clones, around 87% of them seen only once. The CDR3 consists of 14 residues. Between the trimmed V and J ends, which lost 2 bases and 8 bases, there was a span of 13 bases. Germline CDR1 reads MNHEY; CDR2 reads SMNVEV (reference sequence). About this clone: What it recognizes is unknown.

Sequences were obtained from PBMCs. This clonotype was obtained from a woman aged 18-29 years in good health and CMV-seropositive. The chain carries TRBV27 and TRBJ2-1, with D perhaps matching TRBD2 (5 bases). CDR3 coding DNA: TGTGCCAGCAGTTTACGGGGTCGGGTCCATGAGCAGTTCTTC. Encoded protein: CASSLRGRVHEQFF.